These 20 T cell receptor beta chains came from one sample sequenced in a study of response to subunit inactivated influenza vaccine. TCRdb reprocessed the RT-PCR reads with MiXCR, giving one entry per CDR3 protein. The repertoire holds 450,000 to 500,000 distinct CDR3 sequences, with approximately 11% as singletons. This specimen consisted of PBMCs from blood, obtained around seven weeks after vaccination. Every receptor here comes from a man aged 45-60 years who received an inactivated influenza vaccine.

Comment on this clonotype: A read error is possible here, since a much larger clone lies one base away. The J gene is TRBJ2-7, the V gene TRBV20-1, with 10 nucleotides matching TRBD1. The CDR3 totals 14 residues. Germline loops: CDR1 DFQATT, CDR2 SNEGSKA (reference sequence). The CDR3 is CGARAGGTGDQQYF. CDR3 DNA: TGCGGTGCTAGAGCTGGTGGGACAGGGGATCAGCAGTACTTC.

This clonotype has only a few counts. V gene TRBV7-2 combines with J gene TRBJ2-5, with 11 bases matching TRBD2. The junction had 4 bases not matched to a gene; V was cut back by 5 bases and J by 2 bases. This CDR3 has 15 amino acids. CDR1 is SGHTA and CDR2 is FQGNSA in the germline V gene. CDR3 nucleotide sequence: TGTGCCAGCAGCGAACTAGCGGGGGCTCAAGAGACCCAGTACTTC. Protein: CASSELAGAQETQYF.

To note about this clonotype: Since a much larger clone is just one base distant, this may be a read error. The chain carries TRBV7-8 and TRBJ1-5; no reliable D call. Per germline, CDR1 SGHVS and CDR2 FQNEAQ. The ends were cut back, 9 bases at V and 6 bases at J, with 12 bases in the middle. The CDR3 runs 12 residues. CDR3 DNA: TGTGCCAGTAGGGAGGCGGGTCAGCCCCAGCATTTT. Protein: CASREAGQPQHF. The variable domain in full, with the rest retrieved from reference TRBV7-8 and TRBJ1-5, is GAGVSQSPRYKVAKRGQDVALRCDPISGHVSLFWYQQALGQGPEFLTYFQNEAQLDKSGLPSDRFFAERPEGSVSTLKIQRTQQEDSAVYLCASREAGQPQHFGDGTRLSIL.

This clonotype showed up just a few times. The chain is built from TRBV10-3 and TRBJ1-4; no clear D gene. The CDR3 is 16 amino acids. V was cut by 0 bases and J by 0 bases, with 8 bases left in between. Germline V lookup: CDR1 ENHRY, CDR2 SYGVKD. CDR3 sequence: CAISESSSATNEKLFF. The CDR3 bases are TGTGCCATCAGTGAGTCGTCTAGTGCAACTAATGAAAAACTGTTTTTT.

The V call is TRBV15, the J call TRBJ2-7; 7 bases map to TRBD1. Germline lookup yields CDR1 LNHNV and CDR2 YYDKDF (reference sequence). This CDR3 has 14 residues. V was pared by 5 bases and J by 0 bases, with 4 bases of the junction left unmatched. The CDR3 sequence: CATSSRDSSYEQYF. CDR3 DNA sequence: TGTGCCACCAGCTCCCGGGACAGCTCCTACGAGCAGTACTTC.

This clonotype was counted only a few times. The chain links TRBV12-3 or TRBV12-4 to TRBJ2-3, with TRBD2 identical over 13 bases. The length of the CDR3 is 17 residues. Losses at the gene ends were 5 bases for V and 4 bases for J; bases not matched to a gene: 9. CDR3 sequence reads: CASSLDTSGRAADTQYF. In DNA form, the CDR3 reads TGTGCCAGCAGTCTCGATACTAGCGGGAGGGCCGCAGATACGCAGTATTTT.

Remarks on this clonotype: Sequence at one end of the junction differs from germline and may be a read error. V is TRBV6-1 and J is TRBJ2-5, with TRBD2 matching 11 bases. This CDR3 contains 15 residues. CDR1 MNHNS and CDR2 SASEGT come from the germline V gene. CDR3 sequence: CASSDGTSGQETQYF. CDR3 bases: TGTGCCAGTAGTGACGGGACTAGCGGTCAAGAGACCCAGTACTTC.

This clonotype was observed a few times. The rearrangement uses TRBV5-1 and TRBJ1-1; the D gene is possibly TRBD1 (5 bases). In germline, CDR1 is SGHRS, CDR2 YFSETQ. V was clipped by 5 bases and J by 4 bases, with 15 bases between them. This CDR3 has 14 residues. The CDR3 region has the DNA TGCGCCAGCAGGGGGGAGGGCTTAAGCACTGAAGCTTTCTTT. It encodes CASRGEGLSTEAFF.

The chain has TRBV7-6 and TRBJ2-3; 7 bases match TRBD2. After removal of 4 bases from V and 2 bases from J, the junction contained 3 bases not matched to a gene. Germline V gene sequence: CDR1 SGHVS, CDR2 FNYEAQ. CDR3 size: 14 residues. In nucleotides, the CDR3 is TGTGCCAGCAGCTCCGGGACTAACACAGATACGCAGTATTTT. The encoded protein is CASSSGTNTDTQYF.

In this sample, this clonotype turned up many times. The CDR3 loop is CASSQGTSYIQYF. CDR3 bases: TGCGCCAGCAGCCAAGGGACGTCGTACATTCAGTACTTC. The rearrangement joins TRBV4-1 to TRBJ2-4; D is unresolved. V dropped 1 base and J dropped 8 bases, with 9 bases sitting between them. The V gene's germline CDR1 is MGHRA and CDR2 YSYEKL. The CDR3 totals 13 residues.

This clonotype was detected once. J is TRBJ2-4 and V is TRBV7-6; the match to TRBD1 covers 8 bases. Germline assignment: CDR1 SGHVS and CDR2 FNYEAQ. CDR3 length equals 16 residues. After removal of 1 base from V and 8 bases from J, the junction contained 10 bases not matched to a gene. This CDR3 reads CASSLGDAGQGYIQYF. The CDR3 coding sequence is TGTGCCAGCAGCTTAGGGGACGCTGGACAGGGCTACATTCAGTACTTC.

This clonotype was detected only a few times. This sequence joins TRBV4-3 and TRBJ2-7; D uncertain. Germline values: CDR1 LGHNA, CDR2 YSLEER. The CDR3 has 13 amino acids. V dropped 0 bases and J dropped 2 bases, with 5 bases sitting between them. The CDR3, as DNA: TGCGCCAGCAGCCAAGACAGAGCCTACGAGCAGTACTTC. It encodes CASSQDRAYEQYF.

This clonotype was observed many times. The rearrangement links TRBV6-1 to TRBJ2-7, with 10 bases identical to TRBD1. V lost 4 bases, J lost 0 bases, and 6 bases stayed unmatched. Germline V gives CDR1 MNHNS, CDR2 SASEGT. The CDR3 totals 16 residues. In DNA, the CDR3 is TGTGCCAGCAGTGCCTCGGACAGGGGGAGCTCCTACGAGCAGTACTTC. Protein sequence: CASSASDRGSSYEQYF.

This clonotype was observed at least ten times. The chain is built from TRBV12-3 or TRBV12-4 and TRBJ2-4; D is undetermined. The CDR3 totals 13 residues. Deletions cut 3 bases from V and 2 bases from J, with 5 bases between. The CDR3 DNA is TGTGCCAGCAGTTTCGAGACCAAAAACATTCAGTACTTC. Its protein is CASSFETKNIQYF.

The gene calls are TRBV20-1 and TRBJ2-7; D unresolved. Germline CDR1 reads DFQATT; CDR2 reads SNEGSKA (reference sequence). This CDR3 has 10 amino acids. Trimming stripped 5 bases from V and 2 bases from J, with 4 bases between. CDR3 coding DNA: TGCAGTGCTCTGACCTACGAGCAGTACTTC. This codes for CSALTYEQYF.

This clonotype occurred many times. The V and J genes are TRBV7-2 and TRBJ1-6; D possibly corresponds to TRBD1 (6 bases). The ends were cut back, 2 bases at V and 4 bases at J, with 6 bases in the middle. This CDR3 has 14 residues. Germline V CDR1 and CDR2: SGHTA, FQGNSA. The CDR3 region has the DNA TGTGCCAGCAGCTTAACAGGGTATAATTCACCCCTCCACTTT. This translates into CASSLTGYNSPLHF.

The rearrangement links TRBV20-1 to TRBJ1-1; D may be TRBD1 (6 bases). The germline gives CDR1 DFQATT, CDR2 SNEGSKA (reference sequence). The CDR3 covers 12 residues. Trimming took 8 bases from V and 10 from J, leaving 20 bases between them. CDR3 coding DNA: TGCAGTTCTTCATACTCAGGGGCGGCAGCTTTCTTT. It encodes CSSSYSGAAAFF.

V and J are TRBV4-1 and TRBJ2-3, with 7 bases lining up with TRBD2. This CDR3 is 18 amino acids long. CDR1 MGHRA and CDR2 YSYEKL come from the germline V gene. V dropped 4 bases and J dropped 4; count of bases not matched to a gene: 17. In nucleotides, the CDR3 is TGCGCCAGCAGCCCTATTAGGGGACTCGCGGGGGTTTCAGATACGCAGTATTTT. It specifies CASSPIRGLAGVSDTQYF.

The chain is built from TRBV11-2 and TRBJ2-7; no firm D call. Per germline, CDR1 SGHAT and CDR2 FQNNGV. Trimming took off 2 bases at V and 3 bases at J, with 14 bases between the two ends. The length of the CDR3 is 15 residues. This chain's CDR3 is CASSLSWQSGYEQYF. In DNA, the CDR3 is TGTGCCAGCAGCTTATCTTGGCAGTCTGGCTACGAGCAGTACTTC.

This clonotype was seen many times. The chain recombines TRBV5-1 with TRBJ2-1; D unclear. The CDR3 runs to 15 residues. Looked up from germline, CDR1 is SGHRS and CDR2 is YFSETQ. V shed 3 bases and J shed 0 bases, with 10 bases lying between them. The chain's CDR3 is CASSSKASSYNEQFF. Written as DNA, the CDR3 is TGCGCCAGCAGCTCGAAAGCGAGCTCCTACAATGAGCAGTTCTTC.